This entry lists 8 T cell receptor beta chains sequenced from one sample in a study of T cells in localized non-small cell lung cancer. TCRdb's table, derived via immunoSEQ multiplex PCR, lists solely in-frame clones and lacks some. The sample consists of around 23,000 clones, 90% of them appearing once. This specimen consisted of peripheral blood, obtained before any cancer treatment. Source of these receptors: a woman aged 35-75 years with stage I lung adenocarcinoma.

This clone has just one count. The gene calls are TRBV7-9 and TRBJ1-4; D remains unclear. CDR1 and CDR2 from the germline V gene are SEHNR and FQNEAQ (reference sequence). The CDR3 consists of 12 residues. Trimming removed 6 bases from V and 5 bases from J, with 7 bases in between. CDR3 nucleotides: TGTGCCAGCAGGGAGAAAAATGAAAAACTGTTTTTT. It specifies CASREKNEKLFF.

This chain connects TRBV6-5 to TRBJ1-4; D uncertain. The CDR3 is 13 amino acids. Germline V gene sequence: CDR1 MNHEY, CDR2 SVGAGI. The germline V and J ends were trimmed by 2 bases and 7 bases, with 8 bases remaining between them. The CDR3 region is CASSYGRSEKLFF. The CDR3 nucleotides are TGTGCCAGCAGTTACGGGAGGTCTGAAAAACTGTTTTTT.

This CDR3 reads CASSLDGDMGGGQYF. CDR3 nucleotide sequence: TGTGCCAGCAGCTTAGATGGGGACATGGGAGGAGGCCAGTACTTC. The chain links TRBV11-3 to TRBJ2-5; D might be TRBD1 or TRBD2, each matching 6 bases. In germline, CDR1 is SGHNT, CDR2 YENEEA. This CDR3 has 15 residues. The V end lost 0 bases, the J end lost 10 bases, and 18 bases lay between the germline ends.

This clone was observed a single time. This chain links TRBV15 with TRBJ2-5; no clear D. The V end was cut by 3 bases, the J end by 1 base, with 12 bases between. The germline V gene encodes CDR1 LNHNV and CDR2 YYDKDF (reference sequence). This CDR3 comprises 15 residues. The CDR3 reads CATSSYGRLQETQYF. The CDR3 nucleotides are TGTGCCACCAGCAGCTACGGGCGGCTCCAAGAGACCCAGTACTTC.

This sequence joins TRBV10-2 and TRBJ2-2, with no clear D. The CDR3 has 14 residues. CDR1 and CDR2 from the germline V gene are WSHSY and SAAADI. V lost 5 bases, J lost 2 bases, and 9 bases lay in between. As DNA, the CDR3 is TGCGCCAGCAGTTTCGAGAGCAACACCGGGGAGCTGTTTTTT. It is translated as CASSFESNTGELFF.

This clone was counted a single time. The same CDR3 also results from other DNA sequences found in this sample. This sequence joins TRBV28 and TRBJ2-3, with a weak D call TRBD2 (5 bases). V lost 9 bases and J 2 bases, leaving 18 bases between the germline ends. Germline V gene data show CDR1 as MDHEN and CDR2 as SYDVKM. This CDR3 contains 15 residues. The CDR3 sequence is CASSAPSGLTDTQYF. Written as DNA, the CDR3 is TGTGCCAGTAGTGCCCCCAGCGGCCTCACAGATACGCAGTATTTT.

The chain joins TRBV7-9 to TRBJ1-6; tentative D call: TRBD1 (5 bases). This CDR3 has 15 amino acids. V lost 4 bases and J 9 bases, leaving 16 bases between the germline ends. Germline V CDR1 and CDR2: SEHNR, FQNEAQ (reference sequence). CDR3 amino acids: CASSSGWGDGSPLHF. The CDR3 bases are TGTGCCAGCAGCTCCGGGTGGGGGGATGGTTCACCCCTCCACTTT.

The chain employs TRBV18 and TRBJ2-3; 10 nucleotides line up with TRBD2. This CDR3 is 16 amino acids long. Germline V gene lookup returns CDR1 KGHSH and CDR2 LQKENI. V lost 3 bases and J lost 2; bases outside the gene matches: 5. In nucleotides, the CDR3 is TGTGCCAGCTCACCTCGACTAGCGGGTCTCACAGATACGCAGTATTTT. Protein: CASSPRLAGLTDTQYF.